Each of the 27 T cell receptor beta chains below was sequenced from the same sample in a study of T cell responses to AZD1222 COVID-19 vaccine. Profiled with immunoSEQ multiplex PCR; TCRdb holds only in-frame clones, not every one. Of around 33,000 clones in the sample, approximately 91% were seen once. The source was peripheral blood, collected on day 0 of AZD1222 vaccination. Receptors originate from an adult in good health.

CDR3 residues: CASSLVGTGVQSSGYTF. In nucleotides, the CDR3 is TGCGCCAGCAGCTTGGTTGGGACAGGGGTCCAATCATCTGGCTACACCTTC. The J gene is TRBJ1-2, the V gene TRBV5-1; 10 positions match TRBD1. This CDR3 comprises 17 residues. V shed 0 bases and J 7 bases; nucleotides not matched to a gene: 12. Germline lookup yields CDR1 SGHRS and CDR2 YFSETQ.

This CDR3 reads CASSRGEGTEAFF. CDR3 in DNA: TGTGCCAGCAGCCGAGGGGAAGGCACTGAAGCTTTCTTT. The chain joins TRBV7-9 to TRBJ1-1; TRBD1 is a possible D gene (5 bases). V was clipped by 5 bases and J by 4 bases, with 11 bases between them. This CDR3 has 13 residues. Germline lookup yields CDR1 SEHNR and CDR2 FQNEAQ (reference sequence).

The V and J genes are TRBV5-4 and TRBJ2-1, with 11 bases aligning to TRBD1. From germline, CDR1 is SGHNT and CDR2 YYREEE (reference sequence). Trimming removed 4 bases from V and 8 bases from J; junction bases left unmatched: 11. The length of the CDR3 is 16 residues. Here the CDR3 DNA reads TGTGCCAGCAGCCAGGCCCGGGGACAGGGGGGGCATGAGCAGTTCTTC. This translates into CASSQARGQGGHEQFF. Full variable domain (remainder filled in from reference TRBV5-4 and TRBJ2-1): ETGVTQSPTHLIKTRGQQVTLRCSSQSGHNTVSWYQQALGQGPQFIFQYYREEENGRGNFPPRFSGLQFPNYSSELNVNALELDDSALYLCASSQARGQGGHEQFFGPGTRLTVL.

This chain joins TRBV27 and TRBJ2-6; D is undetermined. CDR1 and CDR2 (germline): MNHEY, SMNVEV (reference sequence). The CDR3 is 16 amino acids. Deletions cut 3 bases from V and 3 bases from J, with 12 bases between. CDR3 amino acids: CASSLFFSGGANVLTF. The CDR3 coding sequence is TGTGCCAGCAGTTTGTTTTTCAGTGGTGGGGCCAACGTCCTGACTTTC.

V and J are TRBV9 and TRBJ1-4; perhaps TRBD1 as D (5 bases). Germline lookup yields CDR1 SGDLS and CDR2 YYNGEE. Trimming pared 4 bases from V and 7 bases from J, leaving 17 bases between. This CDR3 is 15 amino acids long. The CDR3 region has the DNA TGTGCCAGCAGCCCTTCGTCCCCCGGGGCTGAAAAACTGTTTTTT. It specifies CASSPSSPGAEKLFF.

V is TRBV7-2 and J is TRBJ2-7, with D tentatively TRBD2 (6 bases). Germline CDR1 SGHTA, CDR2 FQGNSA. This CDR3 region has 16 residues. V lost 2 bases and J lost 0, with 14 bases in between. This chain's CDR3 is CASSLMAGKSSYEQYF. The CDR3 DNA reads TGTGCCAGCAGCTTAATGGCGGGGAAGAGCTCCTACGAGCAGTACTTC.

The genes are TRBV4-3 and TRBJ2-3, with 9 positions matching TRBD1. CDR3 length equals 15 residues. V was pared by 1 base and J by 6 bases, with 5 bases of the junction left unmatched. Germline V gene sequence: CDR1 LGHNA, CDR2 YSLEER. The CDR3 sequence: CASSQGDRASDTQYF. The CDR3 coding sequence is TGCGCCAGCAGCCAAGGGGACAGGGCCTCCGATACGCAGTATTTT.

This chain links TRBV7-8 with TRBJ2-7, with a weak D call TRBD1 (5 bases). Trimming removed 5 bases at V and 3 bases at J, with 14 bases between. CDR1 is SGHVS, CDR2 FQNEAQ, per germline. The CDR3 has 14 amino acids. The DNA for the CDR3 is TGTGCCAGCAGCATTCAGGCAGGGTTCTACGAGCAGTACTTC. It codes for CASSIQAGFYEQYF. The entire variable domain, with the rest obtained from reference TRBV7-8 and TRBJ2-7, is as follows: GAGVSQSPRYKVAKRGQDVALRCDPISGHVSLFWYQQALGQGPEFLTYFQNEAQLDKSGLPSDRFFAERPEGSVSTLKIQRTQQEDSAVYLCASSIQAGFYEQYFGPGTRLTVT.

The chain recombines TRBV11-3 with TRBJ1-1; D might be TRBD1 (6 bases). The ends were cut back, 1 base at V and 4 bases at J, with 10 bases in the middle. The CDR3 is 14 amino acids. Germline V CDR1 and CDR2: SGHNT, YENEEA. The CDR3 protein is CASSLGGGSTEAFF. Written as DNA, the CDR3 is TGTGCCAGCAGCTTAGGTGGGGGCAGCACTGAAGCTTTCTTT.

Remarks on this clone: Other DNA sequences in this sample translate to the same CDR3. The chain is built from TRBV11-2 and TRBJ1-1; D is undetermined. CDR3 size: 14 residues. The germline V and J ends were trimmed by 3 bases and 5 bases, with 13 bases remaining between them. Per germline, CDR1 SGHAT and CDR2 FQNNGV. This CDR3 is CASSLGSLETEAFF. The CDR3 region has the DNA TGTGCCAGCAGCTTGGGAAGTCTTGAAACTGAAGCTTTCTTT.

About this clone itself: At one boundary the junction diverges from the germline segment, which might be a read error. The CDR3 region is CSAGEFKQYF. CDR3 DNA: TGCAGTGCTGGAGAATTTAAGCAGTACTTC. The chain carries TRBV20-1 and TRBJ2-7; D gene unclear. The CDR3 length is 10 residues. Germline V gene lookup returns CDR1 DFQATT and CDR2 SNEGSKA (reference sequence).

The rearrangement uses TRBV9 and TRBJ1-5; 12 bases align to TRBD1. V lost 4 bases and J lost 8; bases outside the gene matches: 4. This CDR3 contains 14 residues. Germline V gene lookup returns CDR1 SGDLS and CDR2 YYNGEE. The CDR3 DNA reads as TGTGCCAGCAGCACGGGACAGGGGGCTGAGCCCCAGCATTTT. Translation gives CASSTGQGAEPQHF.

This rearrangement joins TRBV4-2 to TRBJ2-5, with TRBD2 matching over 10 bases. CDR1 is LGHNA and CDR2 is YNFKEQ in the germline V gene. Unmatched junction bases numbered 2, after V lost 4 bases and J lost 3 bases. The CDR3 runs to 14 residues. CDR3 sequence reads: CASSLAGGEETQYF. The CDR3 DNA sequence: TGTGCCAGCAGCCTAGCGGGGGGAGAAGAGACCCAGTACTTC.

In nucleotides, the CDR3 is TGTGCCAGCAGCGCCGCGGGCACCGGGGAGCTGTTTTTT. As protein: CASSAAGTGELFF. The chain employs TRBV12-3 or TRBV12-4 and TRBJ2-2, with a possible D match to TRBD2 (5 bases). This CDR3 contains 13 residues. V lost 6 bases and J lost 4, with 9 bases in between.

V and J are TRBV30 and TRBJ1-2; TRBD1 is a possible D gene (5 bases). The CDR3 has 14 amino acids. From germline, CDR1 is GTSNPN and CDR2 SVGIG (reference sequence). Between the trimmed V and J ends, which lost 7 bases and 4 bases, there was a span of 19 bases. The chain's CDR3 is CALGQGLKGYGYTF. As DNA, the CDR3 is TGTGCCTTGGGGCAGGGCCTGAAAGGCTATGGCTACACCTTC.

This clone was detected only a few times. This chain links TRBV3-1 (or the pseudogene TRBV3-2) with TRBJ1-3; D is undetermined. CDR3 length equals 14 residues. V lost 7 bases to trimming and J lost 4 bases, with 14 bases between them. Germline lookup yields CDR1 LGHDT and CDR2 YNNKEL (reference sequence). The CDR3 DNA reads as TGTGCCAGCAATGGGGAAGGCGGAGGAAACACCATATATTTT. It yields the protein CASNGEGGGNTIYF.

This chain uses TRBV30 with TRBJ2-5; D is undetermined. Between the trimmed V and J ends, which lost 0 bases and 2 bases, there was a span of 1 base. The CDR3 extends over 11 amino acids. Germline assignment: CDR1 GTSNPN and CDR2 SVGIG (reference sequence). The CDR3: CAWSVQETQYF. CDR3 in DNA: TGTGCCTGGAGTGTTCAAGAGACCCAGTACTTC.

The chain couples TRBV5-6 to TRBJ2-5; 13 nucleotides line up with TRBD2. There are 16 residues in the CDR3. Per the germline V gene, CDR1 is SGHDT and CDR2 is YYEEEE. J lost 4 bases, V lost 3 bases, and 6 bases had no gene match. The CDR3, as DNA: TGTGCCAGCAGCTACACTACTAGCGGGGGGGCAGAGACCCAGTACTTC. This encodes CASSYTTSGGAETQYF. The entire variable domain, with the rest obtained from reference TRBV5-6 and TRBJ2-5, is as follows: DAGVTQSPTHLIKTRGQQVTLRCSPKSGHDTVSWYQQALGQGPQFIFQYYEEEERQRGNFPDRFSGHQFPNYSSELNVNALLLGDSALYLCASSYTTSGGAETQYFGPGTRLLVL.

The J gene is TRBJ2-7, the V gene TRBV5-1; 8 positions agree with TRBD1. Germline V gene data show CDR1 as SGHRS and CDR2 as YFSETQ. This CDR3 region has 15 residues. V shed 3 bases, J shed 1 base, and the junction held 6 bases outside the gene matches. In DNA form, the CDR3 reads TGCGCCAGCAGCTCTACGACAGGGGCATCCTACGAGCAGTACTTC. Residues: CASSSTTGASYEQYF.

This clone has just a few counts. The V and J genes are TRBV30 and TRBJ1-6; TRBD1 is a possible D gene (6 bases). Germline V gives CDR1 GTSNPN, CDR2 SVGIG (reference sequence). Trimming removed 5 bases at V and 6 bases at J, with 8 bases between. This CDR3 has 12 amino acids. This chain's CDR3 is CAWGQFNSPLHF. CDR3 in DNA: TGTGCCTGGGGACAGTTTAATTCACCCCTCCACTTT. Full variable domain (outside the CDR3, taken from reference TRBV30 and TRBJ1-6): SQTIHQWPATLVQPVGSPLSLECTVEGTSNPNLYWYRQAAGRGLQLLFYSVGIGQISSEVPQNLSASRPQDRQFILSSKKLLLSDSGFYLCAWGQFNSPLHFGNGTRLTVT.

The V call is TRBV9, the J call TRBJ1-3; maybe TRBD1 (5 bases). V dropped 0 bases and J dropped 2 bases, with 15 bases sitting between them. The CDR3 extends over 17 amino acids. Germline values: CDR1 SGDLS, CDR2 YYNGEE. The DNA for the CDR3 is TGTGCCAGCAGCGTAGACTCCGCCGGAGGGGCTGGAAACACCATATATTTT. It encodes CASSVDSAGGAGNTIYF.

The chain uses TRBV9 and TRBJ2-1; D gene unclear. The germline V and J ends were trimmed by 0 bases and 8 bases, with 6 bases remaining between them. The CDR3 is 12 amino acids. CDR1 and CDR2 (germline): SGDLS, YYNGEE. CDR3 bases: TGTGCCAGCAGCGTAGTGGAAGATGAGCAGTTCTTC. This codes for CASSVVEDEQFF. Drawing the rest from reference TRBV9 and TRBJ2-1, the complete variable domain is DSGVTQTPKHLITATGQRVTLRCSPRSGDLSVYWYQQSLDQGLQFLIQYYNGEERAKGNILERFSAQQFPDLHSELNLSSLELGDSALYFCASSVVEDEQFFGPGTRLTVL.

The rearrangement uses TRBV4-3 and TRBJ2-5, with D maybe TRBD2 (5 bases). Germline V gene data show CDR1 as LGHNA and CDR2 as YSLEER. The CDR3 has 14 residues. With 4 bases removed from V and 2 bases from J, the gap between germline ends came to 11 bases. In nucleotides, the CDR3 is TGCGCCAGCAGCCCCGGACTGGGACAAGAGACCCAGTACTTC. Its translation: CASSPGLGQETQYF.

The chain recombines TRBV5-8 with TRBJ1-5; D unclear. Germline loops: CDR1 SGHTS, CDR2 YDEGEE. CDR3 length: 12 amino acids. V lost 6 bases, J lost 4 bases, and 8 bases lay in between. CDR3 sequence: CASTRDNQPQHF. DNA for the CDR3: TGTGCCAGCACTCGGGATAATCAGCCCCAGCATTTT. The complete variable domain, with remaining parts taken from reference TRBV5-8 and TRBJ1-5, reads EAGVTQSPTHLIKTRGQQATLRCSPISGHTSVYWYQQALGLGLQFLLWYDEGEERNRGNFPPRFSGRQFPNYSSELNVNALELEDSALYLCASTRDNQPQHFGDGTRLSIL.

The chain has TRBV9 and TRBJ2-1; TRBD1 matches at 9 bases. The junction had 4 bases not matched to a gene; V was cut back by 2 bases and J by 10 bases. From germline, CDR1 is SGDLS and CDR2 YYNGEE. CDR3 length: 13 amino acids. The chain's CDR3 is CASSVGQGREQFF. The DNA for the CDR3 is TGTGCCAGCAGCGTGGGACAGGGCAGGGAGCAGTTCTTC. Using reference TRBV9 and TRBJ2-1 for the parts outside the CDR3, the full variable domain is DSGVTQTPKHLITATGQRVTLRCSPRSGDLSVYWYQQSLDQGLQFLIQYYNGEERAKGNILERFSAQQFPDLHSELNLSSLELGDSALYFCASSVGQGREQFFGPGTRLTVL.

A single count supports this clone. The chain carries TRBV3-1 (or the pseudogene TRBV3-2) and TRBJ1-6, with D perhaps TRBD1 (5 bases). The germline V gene has CDR1 LGHDT and CDR2 YNNKEL (reference sequence). V was pared by 4 bases and J by 3 bases, with 16 bases between. This CDR3 region has 17 residues. The CDR3 reads CASSRRQGNNYNSPLHF. CDR3 in DNA: TGTGCCAGCAGCCGGAGGCAGGGCAACAACTATAATTCACCCCTCCACTTT.

This rearrangement joins TRBV29-1 to TRBJ1-2; TRBD1 matches at 11 bases. Per the germline V gene, CDR1 is SQVTM and CDR2 is ANQGSEA. The CDR3 spans 13 residues. Trimming cost V 7 bases and J 4 bases; bases outside gene matches: 5. CDR3 nucleotide sequence: TGCAGCGCTACCGGGACAGGGGGCTATGGCTACACCTTC. It specifies CSATGTGGYGYTF.